The next 26 T cell receptor beta chains were all read from a single sample in a study of blood T cell repertoires in COVID-19. The method was immunoSEQ multiplex PCR; TCRdb's version includes in-frame clones alone and lacks a portion of them. The repertoire holds roughly 290,000 clones, approximately 89% seen once, with under 15% in the top ten. The sequenced material came from peripheral blood. Receptor source: an older woman with acute or convalescent COVID-19.

The chain links TRBV6-2 or TRBV6-3 to TRBJ2-3; 7 bases are a match to TRBD1. After removal of 5 bases from V and 0 bases from J, the junction contained 8 bases not matched to a gene. In germline, CDR1 is MNHEY, CDR2 SVGEGT. The CDR3 has 16 residues. Here the CDR3 reads CASSLAPGGSTDTQYF. For the CDR3, the DNA is TGTGCCAGCAGTCTAGCACCAGGGGGAAGCACAGATACGCAGTATTTT.

This rearrangement joins TRBV7-2 to TRBJ1-6; D is perhaps TRBD1 (6 bases). CDR1 and CDR2 from the germline V gene are SGHTA and FQGNSA. Trimming stripped 1 base from V and 5 bases from J, with 18 bases between. This CDR3 is 18 amino acids long. CDR3 residues: CASSLVSLRTANNSPLHF. The CDR3 DNA sequence: TGTGCCAGCAGCTTAGTTTCCCTCCGGACAGCAAATAATTCACCCCTCCACTTT.

At least ten counts were recorded for this clone. V usage is TRBV15 and J usage is TRBJ1-5; 10 positions agree with TRBD1. CDR3 length: 16 amino acids. Trimming took 3 bases from V and 1 from J; bases not matched to a gene: 3. Germline V gene lookup returns CDR1 LNHNV and CDR2 YYDKDF (reference sequence). The CDR3 DNA is TGTGCCACCAGCAGGAGACAGGGGGCCAGCAATCAGCCCCAGCATTTT. Its translation is CATSRRQGASNQPQHF.

The V and J genes are TRBV27 and TRBJ2-1; 10 bases align to TRBD1. CDR3 length: 14 amino acids. V was clipped by 8 bases and J by 9 bases; unmatched bases: 10. The germline V gene has CDR1 MNHEY and CDR2 SMNVEV (reference sequence). The CDR3 nucleotides read TGTGCCAGCGGCGACAGGGGGCAGTACGGTGAGCAGTTCTTC. This encodes CASGDRGQYGEQFF.

V gene TRBV15 combines with J gene TRBJ2-3; tentatively, D is TRBD2 (6 bases). The CDR3 sequence is 16 residues long. Germline V gene lookup returns CDR1 LNHNV and CDR2 YYDKDF (reference sequence). Trimming removed 3 bases from V and 0 bases from J, with 13 bases in between. CDR3 residues: CATSSYGGSSTDTQYF. CDR3 in DNA: TGTGCCACCAGCAGTTACGGAGGGTCTAGCACAGATACGCAGTATTTT.

This clone came up a few times. This sequence joins TRBV5-1 and TRBJ1-4; TRBD1 agrees at 8 bases. The CDR3 is made up of 13 amino acids. Losses at the gene ends were 0 bases for V and 10 bases for J; bases not matched to a gene: 2. Germline-derived CDR1 and CDR2 are SGHRS and YFSETQ. CDR3 bases: TGCGCCAGCAGCTTGGATCAGGGGGCAAAACTGTTTTTT. Its translation: CASSLDQGAKLFF.

This chain joins TRBV20-1 and TRBJ1-1; D remains unclear. This CDR3 contains 11 residues. V was trimmed by 3 bases and J by 4 bases, leaving 6 bases between them. Germline values: CDR1 DFQATT, CDR2 SNEGSKA (reference sequence). The CDR3, as DNA: TGCAGTGCTAGCCTTCGCACTGAAGCTTTCTTT. Amino acids: CSASLRTEAFF.

V gene TRBV4-2 combines with J gene TRBJ2-1, with D possibly being TRBD2 (6 bases). This CDR3 has 15 residues. In germline, CDR1 is LGHNA, CDR2 YNFKEQ. Trimming took 0 bases from V and 6 from J, leaving 12 bases between them. The CDR3 nucleotides are TGTGCCAGCAGCCAAGAGGAGGGTAACCCCAATGAGCAGTTCTTC. Protein: CASSQEEGNPNEQFF.

This clone was recorded once. The chain recombines TRBV4-3 with TRBJ2-5; 7 positions match TRBD2. CDR1 LGHNA and CDR2 YSLEER come from the germline V gene. CDR3 size: 17 residues. Trimming at V came to 2 bases and at J to 10 bases, leaving 19 bases not matched to a gene. The CDR3 DNA reads as TGCGCCAGCAGCCAAACCGGGACTATAAGTTCCTCGGTACTCCAGTACTTC. Protein product: CASSQTGTISSSVLQYF.

The count of this clone is one. V is TRBV28 and J is TRBJ1-1; possibly TRBD1 for D (6 bases). The CDR3 has 13 amino acids. Looked up from germline, CDR1 is MDHEN and CDR2 is SYDVKM. V was trimmed by 7 bases and J by 4 bases, leaving 13 bases between them. The CDR3 DNA sequence: TGTGCCAGCAAAACGGGACACCGCACTGAAGCTTTCTTT. Encoded protein: CASKTGHRTEAFF.

The chain couples TRBV27 to TRBJ2-7, with TRBD2 as a possible D gene (5 bases). There are 11 residues in the CDR3. The V and J ends lost 6 bases and 7 bases respectively, with 10 bases between them. Germline CDR1 and CDR2: MNHEY and SMNVEV (reference sequence). CDR3 sequence reads: CASRSGSEQYF. The CDR3, as DNA: TGTGCCAGCAGATCGGGGAGTGAGCAGTACTTC.

The J gene is TRBJ2-5, the V gene TRBV7-2; 8 nucleotides line up with TRBD2. Losses at the gene ends were 2 bases for V and 5 bases for J; bases not matched to a gene: 7. This CDR3 spans 15 amino acids. Germline-derived CDR1 and CDR2 are SGHTA and FQGNSA. CDR3 DNA: TGTGCCAGCAGCTTAAACGGGGGGGCGAGGGAGACCCAGTACTTC. This encodes CASSLNGGARETQYF.

The chain has TRBV7-3 and TRBJ2-2; D perhaps matches TRBD1 (5 bases). CDR1 and CDR2 from the germline V gene are SGHTA and FQGTGA. The CDR3 spans 13 residues. Between the trimmed V and J ends, which lost 1 base and 9 bases, there was a span of 9 bases. The CDR3 here is CASSLILGRELFF. CDR3 bases: TGTGCCAGCAGCTTAATTCTGGGGCGGGAGCTGTTTTTT.

The chain uses TRBV9 and TRBJ1-2; D gene ambiguous. The V end was cut by 3 bases, the J end by 1 base, with 10 bases between. Germline V lookup: CDR1 SGDLS, CDR2 YYNGEE. The length of the CDR3 is 14 residues. For the CDR3, the DNA is TGTGCCAGCAGCGATGCGGCCTTTAACTATGGCTACACCTTC. Translated: CASSDAAFNYGYTF.

J is TRBJ2-7 and V is TRBV7-8; D might be TRBD1 (5 bases). V was cut by 8 bases and J by 6 bases, with 17 bases left in between. The CDR3 is 13 amino acids. Germline CDR1 SGHVS, CDR2 FQNEAQ. The CDR3 is CASGREAGSEQYF. The CDR3 DNA follows: TGTGCCAGCGGCCGCGAAGCAGGGTCCGAGCAGTACTTC.

This chain joins TRBV7-8 and TRBJ2-7, with a possible D match to TRBD1 (6 bases). The CDR3 spans 14 residues. Trimming took 0 bases from V and 3 from J, leaving 9 bases between them. The V gene's germline CDR1 is SGHVS and CDR2 FQNEAQ. DNA for the CDR3: TGTGCCAGCAGCTTAGCGCACAGGGACTACGAGCAGTACTTC. The encoded protein is CASSLAHRDYEQYF. Combining the CDR3 with reference TRBV7-8 and TRBJ2-7 gives the whole variable domain GAGVSQSPRYKVAKRGQDVALRCDPISGHVSLFWYQQALGQGPEFLTYFQNEAQLDKSGLPSDRFFAERPEGSVSTLKIQRTQQEDSAVYLCASSLAHRDYEQYFGPGTRLTVT.

This clone has more than one count but fewer than ten. The chain couples TRBV5-1 to TRBJ2-7; 8 bases are shared with TRBD1. The CDR3 spans 14 residues. Trimming took 0 bases from V and 5 from J; bases not matched to a gene: 4. CDR1 is SGHRS, CDR2 YFSETQ, per germline. CDR3 in DNA: TGCGCCAGCAGCTTGGGGACAGGGATCCACGAGCAGTACTTC. This codes for CASSLGTGIHEQYF. Drawing the rest from reference TRBV5-1 and TRBJ2-7, the complete variable domain is KAGVTQTPRYLIKTRGQQVTLSCSPISGHRSVSWYQQTPGQGLQFLFEYFSETQRNKGNFPGRFSGRQFSNSRSEMNVSTLELGDSALYLCASSLGTGIHEQYFGPGTRLTVT.

The rearrangement joins TRBV5-1 to TRBJ2-7; TRBD2 aligns across 7 bases. Germline CDR1 is SGHRS and CDR2 is YFSETQ. V lost 4 bases, J lost 2 bases, and 6 bases stayed unmatched. The CDR3 is 14 amino acids. DNA of the CDR3: TGCGCCAGCAGCCCCACGGCGGGGGCCTACGAGCAGTACTTC. As protein: CASSPTAGAYEQYF.

The chain uses TRBV30 and TRBJ1-2; weak D call: TRBD1 (6 bases). Trimming pared 0 bases from V and 4 bases from J, leaving 12 bases between. The germline V gene has CDR1 GTSNPN and CDR2 SVGIG (reference sequence). The CDR3 is made up of 14 amino acids. This CDR3 reads CAWSVPPGAYGYTF. CDR3 coding DNA: TGTGCCTGGAGTGTACCCCCAGGGGCCTATGGCTACACCTTC.

This chain links TRBV5-1 with TRBJ1-3; D perhaps matches TRBD1 (6 bases). There are 14 residues in the CDR3. V was shortened by 2 bases and J by 2 bases, with 8 bases between the two germline ends. The germline V gene encodes CDR1 SGHRS and CDR2 YFSETQ. CDR3: CASSFGQTGNTIYF. CDR3 DNA: TGCGCCAGCAGCTTCGGACAGACTGGAAACACCATATATTTT.

The V and J genes are TRBV3-1 (or the pseudogene TRBV3-2) and TRBJ1-6; TRBD1 agrees at 9 bases. The CDR3 sequence is 15 residues long. V shed 6 bases, J shed 7 bases, and the junction held 7 bases outside the gene matches. Germline loops: CDR1 LGHDT, CDR2 YNNKEL (reference sequence). CDR3 DNA sequence: TGTGCCAGCAGGATACAGGGGGCGATGAATTCACCCCTCCACTTT. The encoded protein is CASRIQGAMNSPLHF.

The DNA of the CDR3 is TGTGCCAGCAGTCGAACTAGCGGGTACCAAGAGACCCAGTACTTC. The encoded protein is CASSRTSGYQETQYF. V and J are TRBV6-5 and TRBJ2-5, with TRBD2 matching over 9 bases. After removal of 5 bases from V and 0 bases from J, the junction contained 4 bases not matched to a gene. The CDR3 runs 15 residues. Germline V gene data show CDR1 as MNHEY and CDR2 as SVGAGI.

This sequence joins TRBV13 and TRBJ1-2, with 9 bases identical to TRBD1. This CDR3 region has 18 residues. The germline V gene encodes CDR1 PRHDT and CDR2 FYEKMQ (reference sequence). The junction had 20 bases not matched to a gene; V was cut back by 8 bases and J by 4 bases. The CDR3 DNA follows: TGTGCCAGCGTAAATTCAGGTCCCCCGGGACAGGGAACCTATGGCTACACCTTC. It yields the protein CASVNSGPPGQGTYGYTF.

The CDR3 DNA reads as TGCGCCAGCAGAGGGGTACCCGGAATAAATTCACCCCTCCACTTT. It yields the protein CASRGVPGINSPLHF. The chain joins TRBV5-1 to TRBJ1-6; TRBD1 is a possible D gene (5 bases). The CDR3 contains 15 residues. The germline gives CDR1 SGHRS, CDR2 YFSETQ. V lost 5 bases, J lost 7 bases, and 16 bases lay in between.

In this sample, this clone turned up once. V gene TRBV5-1 combines with J gene TRBJ1-1; D may be TRBD1 (5 bases). The CDR3 sequence is 19 residues long. The germline gives CDR1 SGHRS, CDR2 YFSETQ. V lost 1 base and J lost 0, with 22 bases in between. CDR3 bases: TGCGCCAGCAGCTTGAGACCAGGTTCAAAAGGGGTTATGAACACTGAAGCTTTCTTT. Its translation is CASSLRPGSKGVMNTEAFF.

This chain links TRBV10-3 with TRBJ1-1, with 7 bases that match TRBD1. The trim removed 9 bases at V and 0 bases at J, leaving 10 bases unmatched. The CDR3 has 15 residues. Per germline, CDR1 ENHRY and CDR2 SYGVKD. CDR3 DNA sequence: TGTGCCATAAAGGGGGCAGGGAGCATGAACACTGAAGCTTTCTTT. Residues: CAIKGAGSMNTEAFF.